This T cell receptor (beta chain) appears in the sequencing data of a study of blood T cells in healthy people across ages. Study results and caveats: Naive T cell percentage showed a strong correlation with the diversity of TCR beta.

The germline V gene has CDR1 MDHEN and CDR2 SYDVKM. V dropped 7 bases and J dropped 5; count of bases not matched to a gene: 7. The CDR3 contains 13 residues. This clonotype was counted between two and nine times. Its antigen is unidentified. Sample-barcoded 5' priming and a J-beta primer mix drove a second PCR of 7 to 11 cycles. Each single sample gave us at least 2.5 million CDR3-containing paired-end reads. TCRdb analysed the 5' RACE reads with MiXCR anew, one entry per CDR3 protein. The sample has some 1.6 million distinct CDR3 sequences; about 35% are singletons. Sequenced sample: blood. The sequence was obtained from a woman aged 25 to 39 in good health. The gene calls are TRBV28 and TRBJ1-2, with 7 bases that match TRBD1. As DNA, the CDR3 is TGTGCCAGCAACAGACAGGGCCTTTATGGCTACACCTTC. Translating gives CASNRQGLYGYTF.